Given below is one TCR beta chain in context. The data stem from a study of cytomegalovirus exposure and HLA in healthy donors. Trimming removed 7 bases from V and 6 bases from J; junction bases left unmatched: 9. Germline V gene lookup returns CDR1 SQVTM and CDR2 ANQGSEA. The CDR3 is made up of 13 amino acids. This PCR relied on a set of 60 Vbeta primers and 13 Jbeta primers. The repertoire was sequenced with immunoSEQ multiplex PCR; TCRdb's copy has only in-frame clones and lacks some. The table has about 85,000 clones, about 80% seen once. The sequenced sample consisted of PBMCs. This sequence joins TRBV29-1 and TRBJ2-1, with 7 bases identical to TRBD1. This clonotype was obtained from a man aged 50-59 years in good health and CMV-seropositive. This chain's CDR3 is CSAQGFTTNEQFF. The CDR3 coding sequence is TGCAGCGCACAGGGGTTTACAACCAATGAGCAGTTCTTC.